The 5 T cell receptor beta chains presented below share a single source sample, sequenced in a study of T cell repertoires and leukemia-associated antigens. For these receptors, no antigen is known. TCRdb independently ran MiXCR on the 5' RACE reads; one entry per CDR3 protein. This sample yields 12,000 to 15,000 distinct CDR3 sequences, of which about 39% are seen a single time; roughly 8.7% belongs to the top ten. The sample taken for sequencing was CD3+ T cells sorted from blood and cultured. Receptors originate from a female donor in good health.

The chain employs TRBV5-1 and TRBJ2-6, with D unresolved. This CDR3 is built from 14 residues. V lost 2 bases and J 2 bases, leaving 5 bases between the germline ends. Germline CDR1 SGHRS, CDR2 YFSETQ. The CDR3 is CASSLATGANVLTF. In DNA, the CDR3 is TGCGCCAGCAGCTTAGCGACTGGGGCCAACGTCCTGACTTTC.

About this clonotype itself: The junction departs from germline at one end; a sequencing error may be responsible. V and J are TRBV27 and TRBJ2-3, with 10 bases aligning to TRBD1. Germline CDR1 is MNHEY and CDR2 is SMNVEV (reference sequence). This CDR3 has 17 amino acids. The CDR3 nucleotides are TGTGCCAGCGGTTTATCCATAGACAGGGGGCGAAGAGATACGCAGTATTTT. The encoded protein is CASGLSIDRGRRDTQYF.

CDR3 loop: CSASGSSSYNEQFF. The CDR3 DNA reads TGCAGTGCTAGCGGGAGTAGTTCCTACAATGAGCAGTTCTTC. The chain joins TRBV20-1 to TRBJ2-1; maybe TRBD2 (6 bases). Germline-derived CDR1 and CDR2 are DFQATT and SNEGSKA (reference sequence). Trimming stripped 3 bases from V and 1 base from J, with 10 bases between. This CDR3 region has 14 residues.

This clonotype was counted many times. The chain carries TRBV28 and TRBJ2-3; no clear D. The CDR3 sequence is 12 residues long. Germline V gives CDR1 MDHEN, CDR2 SYDVKM. V was shortened by 5 bases and J by 2 bases, with 5 bases between the two germline ends. The CDR3 DNA reads as TGTGCCAGCAGTCCGAACACAGATACGCAGTATTTT. Protein product: CASSPNTDTQYF.

The chain links TRBV7-2 to TRBJ2-6; the D is unclear. Germline loops: CDR1 SGHTA, CDR2 FQGNSA. The CDR3 loop spans 15 amino acids. V was shortened by 6 bases and J by 3 bases, with 12 bases between the two germline ends. The CDR3 reads CASSLLGYGANVLTF. CDR3 in DNA: TGTGCCAGCAGTCTACTTGGGTATGGGGCCAACGTCCTGACTTTC.